These T cell receptor beta chains were read from a single sample in a study of blood T cells in healthy people across ages. TCRdb reprocessed the 5' RACE reads with MiXCR, giving one entry per CDR3 protein. The sample has about 970,000 distinct CDR3 sequences; roughly 51% are singletons. The sequenced material came from blood. All receptors derive from a woman in her sixties in good health. The CDR3 runs from the conserved cysteine through the conserved F or W. The D gene is left open where the match is weak. Clone sizes are given selectively: once, few, many, or a class where the clone is expanded.

v_gene,j_gene,d_gene,abundance,CDR3nt,CDR3aa
TRBV27,TRBJ2-4,TRBD2,few,TGTGCCAGCTCACTCCCTCCGGGGGGTGTGGGGACCAAAAACATTCAGTACTTC,CASSLPPGGVGTKNIQYF
TRBV6-5,TRBJ2-6,.,.,TGTGCCAGCAGTTACTTGGCACCGGTCTACTCTGGGGCCAACGTCCTGACTTTC,CASSYLAPVYSGANVLTF
TRBV7-2,TRBJ1-1,.,.,TGTGCCAGCAGCACGACAGTCATGAACACTGAAGCTTTCTTT,CASSTTVMNTEAFF
TRBV7-9,TRBJ2-5,.,.,TGTGCCAGCAGCTCGGCTCGGGAGACCCAGTACTTC,CASSSARETQYF
TRBV21-1,TRBJ2-1,.,once,TGTGCCAGCAGCAAAGATGACCACAGGGTTGGGGGGTCAGGTGGGAGCTCCTACAATGAGCAGTTCTTC,CASSKDDHRVGGSGGSSYNEQFF
TRBV7-2,TRBJ2-7,TRBD2,few,TGTGCCAGCAGCTTAAAGACGCCTAGCGGGAGTCGGGGCTACGAGCAGTACTTC,CASSLKTPSGSRGYEQYF
TRBV5-6,TRBJ2-7,TRBD2,few,TGTGCCAGCAGCTTGAATAGGAGGGCGGGAGGATTATACGAGCAGTACTTC,CASSLNRRAGGLYEQYF
TRBV15,TRBJ1-1,.,few,TGTGCCACCAGCAGAGATACGGAGAAGGGTGAAGCTTTCTTT,CATSRDTEKGEAFF
TRBV29-1,TRBJ2-1,.,few,TGCAGCGTGGGACATTACTACAATGAGCAGTTCTTC,CSVGHYYNEQFF
TRBV20-1,TRBJ2-7,TRBD1,.,TGCAGTGCTAGAGACTGGGAAAGGACAGGGCTCTACGAGCAGTACTTC,CSARDWERTGLYEQYF
TRBV6-2/TRBV6-3,TRBJ2-1,TRBD2,.,TGTGCCAGCAGTTACTTTACTAGCGGTCCAATGAAGCAGTTCTTC,CASSYFTSGPMKQFF
TRBV2,TRBJ1-5,TRBD1,.,TGTGCCAGCAGTCCGGGACAGTACAATCAGCCCCAGCATTTT,CASSPGQYNQPQHF
TRBV20-1,TRBJ2-7,TRBD1,.,TGCAGTGCTAGGAGGACAGGGGCCTACGAGCAGTACTTC,CSARRTGAYEQYF
TRBV7-6,TRBJ2-1,.,many,TGTGCCAGCAGCCCCTCCTGGGCGGGAAATGAGCAGTTCTTC,CASSPSWAGNEQFF
TRBV4-1,TRBJ2-6,.,few,TGCGCCAGCAGCCAAGTGGGACGTGGGGCCAACGTCCTGACTTTC,CASSQVGRGANVLTF
TRBV20-1,TRBJ1-2,.,.,TGCAGTGCTAGAGATATCCAGGATTATGGCTACACCTTC,CSARDIQDYGYTF